The 22 T cell receptor beta chains listed next were all sequenced from one sample in a study of blood T cell repertoires in COVID-19. Assay: immunoSEQ multiplex PCR; the TCRdb copy retains only in-frame clones and omits some. The table shows about 190,000 clones, with less than 80% occurring only once. Sequencing was performed on peripheral blood. Source of these receptors: a woman aged 50 to 65 with acute or convalescent COVID-19.

The J gene is TRBJ1-1, the V gene TRBV4-3; the match to TRBD1 covers 12 bases. This CDR3 contains 15 residues. Trimming took 1 base from V and 3 from J; bases not matched to a gene: 0. The germline V gene has CDR1 LGHNA and CDR2 YSLEER. Here the CDR3 DNA reads TGCGCCAGCAGCCAAGGGGACAGGGGGCACACTGAAGCTTTCTTT. This gives the protein CASSQGDRGHTEAFF.

This chain joins TRBV28 and TRBJ1-3; 9 bases fit TRBD1. The germline V gene has CDR1 MDHEN and CDR2 SYDVKM. J gave up 0 bases and V 3 bases, and 6 bases lay outside the gene matches. This CDR3 is 17 amino acids long. As DNA, the CDR3 is TGTGCCAGCAGTTTGCTCGGGACAGGGTCCTCTGGAAACACCATATATTTT. Its translation: CASSLLGTGSSGNTIYF.

V and J are TRBV28 and TRBJ2-6; D is undetermined. This CDR3 is 15 amino acids long. The germline V gene encodes CDR1 MDHEN and CDR2 SYDVKM. Trimming took 6 bases from V and 1 from J, leaving 10 bases between them. In nucleotides, the CDR3 is TGTGCCAGCAGCCGACAAGCATCTGGGGCCAACGTCCTGACTTTC. This translates into CASSRQASGANVLTF.

The V call is TRBV18, the J call TRBJ2-7; D may be TRBD1 (5 bases). Germline-derived CDR1 and CDR2 are KGHSH and LQKENI. Trimming removed 3 bases from V and 6 bases from J, with 18 bases in between. The CDR3 covers 15 residues. This CDR3 is CASSPPTAADGEQYF. The DNA for the CDR3 is TGTGCCAGCTCACCCCCGACAGCTGCTGATGGCGAGCAGTACTTC.

V gene TRBV5-1 combines with J gene TRBJ2-5, with D maybe TRBD2 (7 bases). Per germline, CDR1 SGHRS and CDR2 YFSETQ. The V gene lost 7 bases and the J gene lost 4 bases, with 17 bases spanning the gap. CDR3 length equals 14 residues. CDR3 coding DNA: TGCGCCAGCTTTAAACGGGGGGCGGGAGAGACCCAGTACTTC. Translating it yields CASFKRGAGETQYF.

This clone turned up a few times. J is TRBJ2-1 and V is TRBV5-1; TRBD2 aligns across 13 bases. Germline V lookup: CDR1 SGHRS, CDR2 YFSETQ. After removal of 5 bases from V and 8 bases from J, the junction contained 4 bases not matched to a gene. This CDR3 has 14 residues. CDR3 nucleotides: TGCGCCAGCAGACCGGGACTAGCGGGACATGAGCAGTTCTTC. Translation gives CASRPGLAGHEQFF.

This clone showed up just a few times. CDR3 region: CASSAGQRWGGNTIYF. The CDR3 DNA sequence: TGCGCCAGCAGCGCGGGACAGCGGTGGGGTGGAAACACCATATATTTT. The chain recombines TRBV5-1 with TRBJ1-3; 7 positions match TRBD1. The CDR3 totals 16 residues. With 4 bases clipped from V and 3 bases from J, the junction kept 10 bases outside the gene matches. Germline loops: CDR1 SGHRS, CDR2 YFSETQ. The variable domain in full, completed from reference TRBV5-1 and TRBJ1-3, reads KAGVTQTPRYLIKTRGQQVTLSCSPISGHRSVSWYQQTPGQGLQFLFEYFSETQRNKGNFPGRFSGRQFSNSRSEMNVSTLELGDSALYLCASSAGQRWGGNTIYFGEGSWLTVV.

The chain joins TRBV12-3 or TRBV12-4 to TRBJ2-1; D call uncertain. The CDR3 is 11 residues long. The V end was cut by 6 bases, the J end by 7 bases, with 7 bases between. Here the CDR3 reads CASSRLNEQFF. The CDR3 DNA reads TGTGCCAGCAGCCGTTTAAATGAGCAGTTCTTC.

This rearrangement joins TRBV7-2 to TRBJ1-5, with a tentative D call TRBD1 (5 bases). The CDR3 totals 14 residues. Trimming cost V 2 bases and J 1 base, with 6 bases left between them. CDR1 SGHTA and CDR2 FQGNSA come from the germline V gene. The CDR3 sequence: CASSLRGSNQPQHF. The CDR3 DNA follows: TGTGCCAGCAGCTTACGGGGGAGCAATCAGCCCCAGCATTTT.

The table lists this clone with a count of one. The rearrangement uses TRBV7-9 and TRBJ2-1, with TRBD2 identical over 14 bases. Trimming removed 4 bases from V and 4 bases from J; junction bases left unmatched: 9. There are 18 residues in the CDR3. Germline V gene lookup returns CDR1 SEHNR and CDR2 FQNEAQ (reference sequence). The DNA for the CDR3 is TGTGCCAGCAGCTCCCAAGGACTAGCGGGAGGAGTGTACAATGAGCAGTTCTTC. The encoded protein is CASSSQGLAGGVYNEQFF.

This clone was detected only once. The chain has TRBV24-1 and TRBJ2-7; 9 nucleotides agree with TRBD1. Germline V CDR1 and CDR2: KGHDR, SFDVKD. The ends lost 3 bases at V and 4 bases at J; junction bases unmatched: 9. CDR3 length: 16 residues. Here the CDR3 reads CATSDHTGTGKYEQYF. The CDR3 DNA reads as TGTGCCACCAGTGATCATACCGGGACAGGGAAGTACGAGCAGTACTTC.

This sequence joins TRBV30 and TRBJ2-3; TRBD2 matches 12 bases. Per germline, CDR1 GTSNPN and CDR2 SVGIG (reference sequence). The CDR3 extends over 18 amino acids. With 3 bases clipped from V and 0 bases from J, the junction kept 10 bases outside the gene matches. The CDR3 here is CAWRLAGGPKSSTDTQYF. For the CDR3, the DNA is TGTGCCTGGAGACTAGCGGGGGGCCCGAAATCTAGCACAGATACGCAGTATTTT.

This chain links TRBV5-1 with TRBJ1-3; D remains unclear. CDR3 length: 15 amino acids. The germline V gene encodes CDR1 SGHRS and CDR2 YFSETQ. The V and J ends lost 0 bases and 1 base respectively, with 8 bases between them. The CDR3 DNA follows: TGCGCCAGCAGCTTGGCCTCGGTTTCTGGAAACACCATATATTTT. This sequence encodes CASSLASVSGNTIYF.

The chain has TRBV28 and TRBJ2-7; TRBD2 agrees at 7 bases. The CDR3 is 15 residues long. J lost 2 bases, V lost 7 bases, and 11 bases had no gene match. CDR1 and CDR2 from the germline V gene are MDHEN and SYDVKM. The CDR3 reads CASKAPRGSTYEQYF. In nucleotides, the CDR3 is TGTGCCAGCAAGGCCCCCCGCGGGAGTACCTACGAGCAGTACTTC.

This clone came up a few times. The V gene is TRBV24-1, the J gene TRBJ1-5, with D maybe TRBD1 (5 bases). Trimming took off 6 bases at V and 0 bases at J, with 11 bases between the two ends. Germline-derived CDR1 and CDR2 are KGHDR and SFDVKD. The CDR3 is 15 amino acids. CDR3 in amino acids: CATSSGTYSNQPQHF. The DNA of the CDR3 is TGTGCCACCAGTTCCGGGACTTATAGCAATCAGCCCCAGCATTTT.

This clone has a handful of counts. This chain uses TRBV27 with TRBJ1-2; 9 bases align to TRBD1. CDR3 length: 14 amino acids. The V segment lost 4 bases and the J segment 1 base; nucleotides outside the gene matches: 1. Germline CDR1 reads MNHEY; CDR2 reads SMNVEV (reference sequence). CDR3 sequence (DNA): TGTGCCAGCAGTTGGGGACAGGGTAACTATGGCTACACCTTC. This sequence encodes CASSWGQGNYGYTF.

The CDR3 DNA is TGCGCCAGCAGCCAAGCTAGAACTGGGGCCAACGTCCTGACTTTC. Protein sequence: CASSQARTGANVLTF. The chain joins TRBV5-1 to TRBJ2-6; D ambiguous. Trimming cost V 4 bases and J 2 bases, with 10 bases left between them. This CDR3 contains 15 residues. Germline V lookup: CDR1 SGHRS, CDR2 YFSETQ.

The chain links TRBV6-5 to TRBJ2-2; the D gene is possibly TRBD2 (6 bases). The germline V and J ends were trimmed by 3 bases and 5 bases, with 10 bases remaining between them. The CDR3 totals 14 residues. CDR1 is MNHEY and CDR2 is SVGAGI in the germline V gene. The CDR3, as DNA: TGTGCCAGCAGTTATATGGGGGGAACCGGGGAGCTGTTTTTT. This translates into CASSYMGGTGELFF.

This clone has only a few counts. The sample contains more than one DNA sequence encoding this CDR3. This sequence joins TRBV19 and TRBJ1-6, with 9 positions matching TRBD1. CDR3 length: 15 amino acids. The V gene end was trimmed by 4 bases and the J gene end by 10 bases; junction bases not matched to a gene: 8. Germline assignment: CDR1 LNHDA and CDR2 SQIVND (reference sequence). CDR3 sequence: CASSTPGQGFSPLHF. The CDR3, as DNA: TGTGCCAGTAGTACGCCGGGACAGGGATTCTCACCCCTCCACTTT. Full variable domain (rest looked up from reference TRBV19 and TRBJ1-6): DGGITQSPKYLFRKEGQNVTLSCEQNLNHDAMYWYRQDPGQGLRLIYYSQIVNDFQKGDIAEGYSVSREKKESFPLTVTSAQKNPTAFYLCASSTPGQGFSPLHFGNGTRLTVT.

J is TRBJ2-7 and V is TRBV28; 13 bases map to TRBD2. Looked up from germline, CDR1 is MDHEN and CDR2 is SYDVKM. Germline trimming cut 7 bases from V and 2 bases from J; bases unmatched to any gene: 5. CDR3 length: 15 amino acids. CDR3 loop: CASKTSGRAPYEQYF. CDR3 bases: TGTGCCAGCAAAACTAGCGGGAGGGCCCCCTACGAGCAGTACTTC.

V usage is TRBV3-1 (or the pseudogene TRBV3-2) and J usage is TRBJ2-2; 8 bases match TRBD1. From germline, CDR1 is LGHDT and CDR2 YNNKEL (reference sequence). Losses at the gene ends were 1 base for V and 7 bases for J; bases not matched to a gene: 8. The CDR3 is made up of 16 amino acids. CDR3 in DNA: TGTGCCAGCAGCCAAGCGGCAGGGGGCGCGGGCGGGGAGCTGTTTTTT. It codes for CASSQAAGGAGGELFF.

The J gene is TRBJ2-7, the V gene TRBV28; 9 nucleotides align to TRBD2. Germline assignment: CDR1 MDHEN and CDR2 SYDVKM. Trimming at V came to 5 bases and at J to 9 bases, leaving 14 bases not matched to a gene. CDR3 length equals 15 residues. CDR3: CASSPPGLAGAVQYF. CDR3 nucleotides: TGTGCCAGCAGTCCTCCGGGGTTAGCGGGAGCGGTGCAGTACTTC.